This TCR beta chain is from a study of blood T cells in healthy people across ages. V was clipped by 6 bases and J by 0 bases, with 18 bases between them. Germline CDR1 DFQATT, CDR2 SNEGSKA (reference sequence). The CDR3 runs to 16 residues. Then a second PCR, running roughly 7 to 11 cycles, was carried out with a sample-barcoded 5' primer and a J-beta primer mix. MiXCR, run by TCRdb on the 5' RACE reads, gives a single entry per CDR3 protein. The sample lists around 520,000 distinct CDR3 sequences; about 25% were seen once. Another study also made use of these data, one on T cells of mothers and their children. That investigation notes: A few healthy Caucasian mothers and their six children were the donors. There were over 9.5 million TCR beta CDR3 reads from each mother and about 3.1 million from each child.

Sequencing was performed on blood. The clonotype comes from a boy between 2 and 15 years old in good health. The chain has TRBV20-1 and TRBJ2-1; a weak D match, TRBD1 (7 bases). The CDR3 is CSARGAGHLSYNEQFF. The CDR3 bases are TGCAGTGCCAGGGGGGCAGGGCACCTCTCCTACAATGAGCAGTTCTTC.